The 20 T cell receptor beta chains reported below all come from one sample, sequenced in a study of blood T cell repertoires in COVID-19. TCRdb keeps only in-frame clones here, not all; method: immunoSEQ multiplex PCR. The table lists 250,000 or so clones, approximately 80% of them singletons. The sequenced sample was peripheral blood. The source of these receptors is a woman aged 60-70 years with active or convalescent COVID-19.

The CDR3 loop is CASSLGTENQPQHF. The CDR3, as DNA: TGCGCCAGCAGCTTGGGGACAGAGAATCAGCCCCAGCATTTT. The chain uses TRBV5-1 and TRBJ1-5, with D perhaps matching TRBD1 (6 bases). V was trimmed by 0 bases and J by 4 bases, leaving 8 bases between them. The CDR3 loop spans 14 amino acids. The germline gives CDR1 SGHRS, CDR2 YFSETQ.

This clone was seen just once. This chain connects TRBV10-3 to TRBJ2-1; TRBD2 matches at 9 bases. Germline CDR1 ENHRY, CDR2 SYGVKD. V lost 0 bases and J lost 4; bases outside the gene matches: 7. This CDR3 has 17 residues. As DNA, the CDR3 is TGTGCCATCAGTGAGTCGAGGGGCGGGAGGGGATACAATGAGCAGTTCTTC. Residues: CAISESRGGRGYNEQFF.

CDR3 protein: CASSIGTSNQPQHF. For the CDR3, the DNA is TGCGCCAGCAGCATAGGGACTTCCAATCAGCCCCAGCATTTT. This chain joins TRBV5-1 and TRBJ1-5; perhaps TRBD1 as D (5 bases). V lost 4 bases to trimming and J lost 3 bases, with 11 bases between them. Germline CDR1 reads SGHRS; CDR2 reads YFSETQ. The CDR3 extends over 14 amino acids.

The rearrangement uses TRBV27 and TRBJ2-2, with D possibly matching TRBD1 (6 bases). CDR1 and CDR2 from the germline V gene are MNHEY and SMNVEV (reference sequence). This CDR3 has 16 residues. The V gene lost 3 bases and the J gene lost 2 bases, with 13 bases spanning the gap. CDR3 loop: CASSFWQGTNTGELFF. Here the CDR3 DNA reads TGTGCCAGCAGTTTTTGGCAGGGGACCAACACCGGGGAGCTGTTTTTT.

The chain joins TRBV7-3 to TRBJ1-2; a possible D gene is TRBD1 (5 bases). V gave up 6 bases and J gave up 6 bases, with 23 bases separating them. The germline V gene has CDR1 SGHTA and CDR2 FQGTGA. CDR3 length: 16 residues. The CDR3 nucleotides are TGTGCCAGCAGTTTGTCTACAGGTGGCCCATGGGATGGCTACACCTTC. This encodes CASSLSTGGPWDGYTF.

On this clone: A single base separates this from a much larger clone, so it may be a read error. This chain links TRBV28 with TRBJ1-2; 7 bases align to TRBD1. The CDR3 is 13 residues long. With V trimmed by 6 bases and J by 6 bases, 7 bases remained unmatched. From germline, CDR1 is MDHEN and CDR2 SYDVKM. The chain's CDR3 is CASRTTGFDGYTF. The CDR3 nucleotides read TGTGCCAGCAGGACGACAGGGTTTGATGGCTACACCTTC.

The rearrangement links TRBV24-1 to TRBJ2-2, with D tentatively TRBD2 (5 bases). The CDR3 loop spans 15 amino acids. Trimming took off 3 bases at V and 0 bases at J, with 7 bases between the two ends. Germline V gene sequence: CDR1 KGHDR, CDR2 SFDVKD. The CDR3 nucleotides are TGTGCCACCAGTGATCCGGGAACGAACACCGGGGAGCTGTTTTTT. Translation gives CATSDPGTNTGELFF.

The V gene is TRBV13, the J gene TRBJ2-1, with 7 bases fitting TRBD1. The CDR3 spans 14 residues. The V gene end was trimmed by 5 bases and the J gene end by 8 bases; junction bases not matched to a gene: 9. Germline V gene sequence: CDR1 PRHDT, CDR2 FYEKMQ (reference sequence). This CDR3 reads CASSQRNRGYEQFF. The CDR3 DNA follows: TGTGCCAGCAGCCAACGGAACAGGGGCTATGAGCAGTTCTTC.

The rearrangement uses TRBV12-3 or TRBV12-4 and TRBJ1-3; D remains unclear. Trimming stripped 3 bases from V and 4 bases from J, with 4 bases between. The CDR3 sequence is 12 residues long. Here the CDR3 reads CASSFQGNTIYF. The CDR3 DNA reads as TGTGCCAGCAGTTTCCAGGGAAACACCATATATTTT.

The V and J genes are TRBV28 and TRBJ2-7; no definite D call. CDR3 length equals 17 residues. Trimming stripped 6 bases from V and 4 bases from J, with 25 bases between. Germline assignment: CDR1 MDHEN and CDR2 SYDVKM. This CDR3 reads CASSRREAARSPYEQYF. The CDR3 coding sequence is TGTGCCAGCAGCCGCCGCGAGGCTGCGAGGAGCCCTTACGAGCAGTACTTC.

The J gene is TRBJ1-4, the V gene TRBV27; 8 nucleotides line up with TRBD1. J lost 8 bases, V lost 4 bases, and 6 bases had no gene match. Germline V lookup: CDR1 MNHEY, CDR2 SMNVEV (reference sequence). The CDR3 is made up of 14 amino acids. The CDR3 sequence is CASSSRGRGEKLFF. CDR3 DNA sequence: TGTGCCAGCAGTTCCAGGGGGCGCGGGGAAAAACTGTTTTTT.

This sequence joins TRBV7-9 and TRBJ1-1; 8 positions agree with TRBD1. J lost 5 bases, V lost 1 base, and 6 bases had no gene match. This CDR3 is built from 15 residues. Germline CDR1 reads SEHNR; CDR2 reads FQNEAQ (reference sequence). The CDR3 spells CASSLEGQGLTEAFF. CDR3 nucleotide sequence: TGTGCCAGCAGCTTAGAAGGACAGGGTCTGACTGAAGCTTTCTTT.

This chain uses TRBV6-5 with TRBJ1-5; D is ambiguous. Trimming took off 1 base at V and 9 bases at J, with 7 bases between the two ends. CDR3 size: 12 residues. In germline, CDR1 is MNHEY, CDR2 SVGAGI. The CDR3 coding sequence is TGTGCCAGCAGTTACTTGGGAGGGCCCCAGCATTTT. It translates to CASSYLGGPQHF.

This chain links TRBV2 with TRBJ1-6; possibly TRBD1 for D (6 bases). Germline V gives CDR1 SNHLY, CDR2 FYNNEI. This CDR3 is 15 amino acids long. V was pared by 9 bases and J by 7 bases, with 19 bases between. The CDR3 protein is CASRLGGGYNSPLHF. DNA for the CDR3: TGTGCCAGTCGTTTGGGAGGGGGATACAATTCACCCCTCCACTTT.

This rearrangement joins TRBV25-1 to TRBJ1-3; D not resolved. With 4 bases removed from V and 1 base from J, the gap between germline ends came to 5 bases. This CDR3 spans 13 amino acids. CDR1 MGHDK and CDR2 SYGVNS come from the germline V gene. As DNA, the CDR3 is TGTGCCAGCAGTGGAGGTTCTGGAAACACCATATATTTT. The encoded protein is CASSGGSGNTIYF.

This clone was seen just once. This rearrangement joins TRBV7-3 to TRBJ2-1, with a tentative D call TRBD2 (5 bases). Germline V lookup: CDR1 SGHTA, CDR2 FQGTGA. Trimming left V 5 bases short and J 1 base short, with 9 bases between. CDR3 length: 14 residues. The CDR3 protein is CASSPGISYNEQFF. Here the CDR3 DNA reads TGTGCCAGCAGCCCGGGAATATCCTACAATGAGCAGTTCTTC. The whole variable domain, remainder taken from reference TRBV7-3 and TRBJ2-1, is GAGVSQTPSNKVTEKGKYVELRCDPISGHTALYWYRQSLGQGPEFLIYFQGTGAADDSGLPNDRFFAVRPEGSVSTLKIQRTERGDSAVYLCASSPGISYNEQFFGPGTRLTVL.

This clone was found once. This chain joins TRBV27 and TRBJ1-2; TRBD1 is a possible D gene (5 bases). CDR1 is MNHEY, CDR2 SMNVEV, per germline (reference sequence). Between the trimmed V and J ends, which lost 3 bases and 9 bases, there was a span of 8 bases. The CDR3 has 11 residues. CDR3 residues: CASSLGGSYTF. The CDR3 DNA reads TGTGCCAGCAGTTTGGGGGGGAGCTACACCTTC.

CDR3 in amino acids: CAWNLGRSGQPQHF. The CDR3 region has the DNA TGTGCCTGGAATCTTGGCAGATCGGGTCAGCCCCAGCATTTT. This chain uses TRBV30 with TRBJ1-5; no firm D call. V was trimmed by 4 bases and J by 6 bases, leaving 16 bases between them. The CDR3 loop spans 14 amino acids. The germline gives CDR1 GTSNPN, CDR2 SVGIG (reference sequence).

The J gene is TRBJ1-4, the V gene TRBV21-1; the table's D call of TRBD1 was not tested on the DNA. TRBV21-1 is an annotated pseudogene. The CDR3 runs to 16 residues. The CDR3 DNA sequence: TGTGCCAGCAGCTTCGGCAGGGGTTTGTTCGGGGAAAAACTGTTTTTT. It specifies CASSFGRGLFGEKLFF.

CDR3 region: CASGPGPGQDEQFF. CDR3 DNA: TGTGCCAGCGGCCCGGGCCCAGGGCAGGATGAGCAGTTCTTC. The rearrangement uses TRBV6-5 and TRBJ2-1, with D possibly being TRBD1 (5 bases). In germline, CDR1 is MNHEY, CDR2 SVGAGI. Trimming pared 8 bases from V and 8 bases from J, leaving 19 bases between. The CDR3 totals 14 residues.